This T cell receptor beta chain was profiled in a study of somatic mutations in cytotoxic T cells in rheumatoid arthritis. Looking at the study overall: Each patient's diagnosis was followed right away by a blood draw (approximately 27 ml EDTA), before any treatment. Findings and caveats of the study: Patients with a largest CD8+ clone exceeding 20% of CD8+ cells numbered about an eighth of the roughly 60. TRBV07 showed slight underrepresentation in rheumatoid arthritis patients, unadjusted for multiple comparisons.

Comment on this clone: No antigen is known for it.

Clones were read by immunoSEQ multiplex PCR, and TCRdb kept only the in-frame ones, dropping some. This table holds 15,000 to 20,000 clones, approximately 84% found once. Germline assignment: CDR1 MNHEY and CDR2 SMNVEV (reference sequence). The CDR3 loop spans 15 amino acids. V shed 6 bases, J shed 5 bases, and the junction held 9 bases outside the gene matches. The chain couples TRBV27 to TRBJ2-7, with 11 bases lining up with TRBD1. Sequencing was carried out using CD8+ T cells sorted from blood. The receptor was isolated from an adult with rheumatoid arthritis. This CDR3 reads CASRGTGGPFDEQYF. In nucleotides, the CDR3 is TGTGCCAGCAGAGGGACAGGGGGGCCCTTTGACGAGCAGTACTTC.